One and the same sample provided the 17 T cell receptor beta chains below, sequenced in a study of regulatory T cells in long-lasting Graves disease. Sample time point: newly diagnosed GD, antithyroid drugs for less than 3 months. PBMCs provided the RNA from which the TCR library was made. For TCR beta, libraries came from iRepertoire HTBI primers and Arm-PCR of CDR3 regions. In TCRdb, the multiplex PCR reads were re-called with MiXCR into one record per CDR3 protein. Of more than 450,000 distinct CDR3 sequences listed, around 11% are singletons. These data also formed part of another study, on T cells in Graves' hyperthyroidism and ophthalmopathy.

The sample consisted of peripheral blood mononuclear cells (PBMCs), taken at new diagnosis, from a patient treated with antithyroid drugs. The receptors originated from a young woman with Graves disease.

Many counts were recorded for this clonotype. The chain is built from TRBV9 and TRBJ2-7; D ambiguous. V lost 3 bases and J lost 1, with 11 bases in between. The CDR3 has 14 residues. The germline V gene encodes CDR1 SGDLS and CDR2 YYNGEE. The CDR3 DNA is TGTGCCAGCAGCGCCGGCGGCAGATCCTACGAGCAGTACTTC. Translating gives CASSAGGRSYEQYF.

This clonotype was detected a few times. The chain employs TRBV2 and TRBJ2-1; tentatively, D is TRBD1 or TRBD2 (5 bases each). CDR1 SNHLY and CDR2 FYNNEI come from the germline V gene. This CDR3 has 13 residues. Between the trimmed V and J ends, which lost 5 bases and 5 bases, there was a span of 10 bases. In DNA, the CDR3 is TGTGCCAGCAGTTGGGACCGAAACAATGAGCAGTTCTTC. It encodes CASSWDRNNEQFF.

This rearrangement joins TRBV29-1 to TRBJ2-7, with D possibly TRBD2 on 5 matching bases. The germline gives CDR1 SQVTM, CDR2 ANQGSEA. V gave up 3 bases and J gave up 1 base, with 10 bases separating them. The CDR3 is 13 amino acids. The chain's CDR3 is CSVDLGGSYEQYF. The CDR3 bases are TGCAGCGTTGACCTTGGAGGTTCCTACGAGCAGTACTTC.

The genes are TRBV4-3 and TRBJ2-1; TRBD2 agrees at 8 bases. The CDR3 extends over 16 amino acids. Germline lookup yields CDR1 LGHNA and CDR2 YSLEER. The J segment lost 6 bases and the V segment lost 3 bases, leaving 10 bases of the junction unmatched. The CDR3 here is CASSQGAGVFFNEQFF. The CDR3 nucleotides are TGCGCCAGCAGCCAGGGAGCGGGAGTCTTCTTCAATGAGCAGTTCTTC.

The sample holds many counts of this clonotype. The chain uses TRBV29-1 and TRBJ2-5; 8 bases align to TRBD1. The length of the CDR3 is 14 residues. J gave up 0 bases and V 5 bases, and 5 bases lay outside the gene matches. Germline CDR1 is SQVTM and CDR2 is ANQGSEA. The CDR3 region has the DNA TGCAGCGTTAACAGGGGGAATTACCAAGAGACCCAGTACTTC. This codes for CSVNRGNYQETQYF.

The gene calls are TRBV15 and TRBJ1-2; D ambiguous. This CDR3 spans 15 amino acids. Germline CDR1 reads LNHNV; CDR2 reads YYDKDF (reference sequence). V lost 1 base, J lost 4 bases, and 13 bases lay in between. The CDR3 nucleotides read TGTGCCACCAGCAGAGGTGTGCAGGAGGTCTATGGCTACACCTTC. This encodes CATSRGVQEVYGYTF.

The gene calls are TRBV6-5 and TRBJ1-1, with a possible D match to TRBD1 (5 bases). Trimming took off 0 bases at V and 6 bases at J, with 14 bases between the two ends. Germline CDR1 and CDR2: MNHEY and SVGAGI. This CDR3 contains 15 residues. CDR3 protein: CASSYSEVGDPEAFF. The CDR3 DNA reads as TGTGCCAGCAGTTACTCGGAGGTGGGGGACCCTGAAGCTTTCTTT.

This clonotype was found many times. The CDR3 sequence is CAIRDPKTGTGAEAFF. The CDR3 DNA reads as TGTGCCATCAGGGACCCTAAGACAGGGACGGGGGCTGAAGCTTTCTTT. The chain employs TRBV10-3 and TRBJ1-1; 7 bases match TRBD1. The CDR3 covers 16 residues. V was pared by 6 bases and J by 6 bases, with 16 bases of the junction left unmatched. Germline V lookup: CDR1 ENHRY, CDR2 SYGVKD.

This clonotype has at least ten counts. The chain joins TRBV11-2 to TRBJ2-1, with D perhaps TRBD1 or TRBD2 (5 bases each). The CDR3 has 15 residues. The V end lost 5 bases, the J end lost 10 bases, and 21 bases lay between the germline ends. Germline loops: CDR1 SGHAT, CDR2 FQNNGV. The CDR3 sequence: CASSPLYGTGHEQFF. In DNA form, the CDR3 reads TGTGCCAGCAGCCCCCTTTATGGGACGGGGCACGAGCAGTTCTTC.

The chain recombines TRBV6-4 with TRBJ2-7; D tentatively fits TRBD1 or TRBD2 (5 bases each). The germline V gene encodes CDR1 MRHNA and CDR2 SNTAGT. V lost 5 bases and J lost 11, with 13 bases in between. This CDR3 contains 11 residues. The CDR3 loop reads CASSFSGAEYF. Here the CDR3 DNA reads TGTGCCAGCAGTTTTTCCGGGGCGGAGTACTTC.

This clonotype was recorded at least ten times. CDR3 residues: CASGSPLGAGNTEAFF. DNA for the CDR3: TGTGCCAGCGGATCCCCACTGGGCGCAGGGAACACTGAAGCTTTCTTT. This rearrangement joins TRBV28 to TRBJ1-1; D remains ambiguous. From germline, CDR1 is MDHEN and CDR2 SYDVKM. V was shortened by 8 bases and J by 1 base, with 20 bases between the two germline ends. CDR3 length equals 16 residues.

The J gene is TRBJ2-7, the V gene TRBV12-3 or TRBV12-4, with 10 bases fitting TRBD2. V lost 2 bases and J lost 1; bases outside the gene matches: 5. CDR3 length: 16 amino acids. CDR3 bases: TGTGCCAGCAGTTTACTAGCGGGAGCCGTATCCTACGAGCAGTACTTC. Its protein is CASSLLAGAVSYEQYF.

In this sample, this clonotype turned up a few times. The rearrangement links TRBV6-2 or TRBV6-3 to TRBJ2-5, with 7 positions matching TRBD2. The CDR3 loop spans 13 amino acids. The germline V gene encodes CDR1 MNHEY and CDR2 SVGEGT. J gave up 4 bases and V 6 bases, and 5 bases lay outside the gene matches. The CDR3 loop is CASRAGVRETQYF. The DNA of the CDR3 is TGTGCCAGCAGGGCGGGAGTGAGAGAGACCCAGTACTTC.

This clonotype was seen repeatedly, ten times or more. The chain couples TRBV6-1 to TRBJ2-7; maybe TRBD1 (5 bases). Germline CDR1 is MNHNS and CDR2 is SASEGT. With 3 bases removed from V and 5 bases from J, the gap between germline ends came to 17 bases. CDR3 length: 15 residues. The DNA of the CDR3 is TGTGCCAGCAGTGATTTTACCCACAAAGGGGACGAGCAGTACTTC. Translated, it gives CASSDFTHKGDEQYF.

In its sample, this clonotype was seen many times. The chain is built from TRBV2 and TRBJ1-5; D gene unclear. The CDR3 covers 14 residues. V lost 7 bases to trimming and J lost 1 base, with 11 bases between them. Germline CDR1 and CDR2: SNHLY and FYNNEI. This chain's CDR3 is CASNPDVSNQPQHF. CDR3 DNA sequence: TGTGCCAGCAACCCGGACGTAAGCAATCAGCCCCAGCATTTT. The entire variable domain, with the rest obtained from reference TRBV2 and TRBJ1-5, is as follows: EPEVTQTPSHQVTQMGQEVILRCVPISNHLYFYWYRQILGQKVEFLVSFYNNEISEKSEIFDDQFSVERPDGSNFTLKIRSTKLEDSAMYFCASNPDVSNQPQHFGDGTRLSIL.

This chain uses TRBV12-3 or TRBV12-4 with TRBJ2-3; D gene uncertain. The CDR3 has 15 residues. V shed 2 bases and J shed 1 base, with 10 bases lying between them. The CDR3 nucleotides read TGTGCCAGCAGTTTAATTCCAAGGGGCACAGATACGCAGTATTTT. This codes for CASSLIPRGTDTQYF.

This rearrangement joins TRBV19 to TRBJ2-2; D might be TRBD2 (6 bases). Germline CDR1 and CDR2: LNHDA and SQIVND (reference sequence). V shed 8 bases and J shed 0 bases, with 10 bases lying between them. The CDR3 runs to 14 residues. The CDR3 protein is CASLGRSNTGELFF. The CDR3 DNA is TGTGCCAGTTTGGGGAGGTCGAACACCGGGGAGCTGTTTTTT.